The 26 T cell receptor beta chains below all came from one sample that was sequenced in a study of blood T cells in healthy people across ages. Then a second PCR, running roughly 6 to 12 cycles, was carried out with a sample-barcoded 5' primer and a J-beta primer mix. Using its own MiXCR run on the 5' RACE reads, TCRdb lists one record per CDR3 protein. Among 700,000 or so distinct CDR3 sequences listed, 20% to 25% were seen once. The sequencing sample was made of blood. All receptors come from a man aged 65 to 85 in good health.

The chain uses TRBV7-2 and TRBJ1-1; TRBD1 might be the D (5 bases). This CDR3 has 17 amino acids. The germline CDR1 and CDR2 sequences are SGHTA and FQGNSA. Trimming left V 4 bases short and J 7 bases short, with 25 bases between. Written as DNA, the CDR3 is TGTGCCAGCAGCTCATATACAGGAGTTAGAAGTTTATTTGAAGCTTTCTTT. Amino acids: CASSSYTGVRSLFEAFF.

The chain has TRBV7-2 and TRBJ1-2; TRBD1 is a possible D gene (5 bases). The CDR3 runs to 14 residues. Germline V lookup: CDR1 SGHTA, CDR2 FQGNSA. Between the trimmed V and J ends, which lost 0 bases and 5 bases, there was a span of 10 bases. Here the CDR3 DNA reads TGTGCCAGCAGCTTAGCTTTGACAGATTATGGCTACACCTTC. Its protein is CASSLALTDYGYTF.

The chain couples TRBV5-1 to TRBJ2-5, with TRBD2 identical over 9 bases. Germline CDR1 SGHRS, CDR2 YFSETQ. The CDR3 sequence is 16 residues long. V gave up 2 bases and J gave up 4 bases; unmatched junction bases: 9. The CDR3 sequence is CASSLMIAGVSETQYF. The CDR3, as DNA: TGCGCCAGCAGCTTAATGATAGCGGGAGTCTCAGAGACCCAGTACTTC.

V is TRBV10-3 and J is TRBJ2-5; D is undetermined. The better agreement between TRBJ2-7 and the DNA end casts doubt on the J call. CDR3 size: 15 residues. The germline gives CDR1 ENHRY, CDR2 SYGVKD. The CDR3, as DNA: TGTGCCATCAGTGAGTCGGGCCGAAACTCCTACGAGCAGTACGTC. This encodes CAISESGRNSYEQYV.

The chain couples TRBV7-2 to TRBJ2-3; 7 bases align to TRBD2. CDR1 is SGHTA and CDR2 is FQGNSA in the germline V gene. The CDR3 length is 15 residues. Germline trimming cut 5 bases from V and 2 bases from J; bases unmatched to any gene: 7. The CDR3 is CASSQQAGFTDTQYF. DNA of the CDR3: TGTGCCAGCAGCCAACAAGCGGGGTTCACAGATACGCAGTATTTT.

The chain couples TRBV5-1 to TRBJ1-1, with a tentative D call TRBD1 (5 bases). CDR3 length: 15 residues. Trimming removed 1 base from V and 4 bases from J, with 14 bases in between. Germline V gives CDR1 SGHRS, CDR2 YFSETQ. CDR3: CASSLLRAGGTEAFF. CDR3 coding DNA: TGCGCCAGCAGCTTGCTGAGGGCCGGGGGCACTGAAGCTTTCTTT.

This chain connects TRBV7-2 to TRBJ1-4; D unclear. Germline-derived CDR1 and CDR2 are SGHTA and FQGNSA. Trimming took 6 bases from V and 2 from J, leaving 13 bases between them. The CDR3 covers 15 residues. CDR3 amino acids: CASSSLGFTNEKLFF. The CDR3 nucleotides read TGTGCCAGCAGTTCATTGGGGTTCACTAATGAAAAACTGTTTTTT.

The rearrangement joins TRBV7-2 to TRBJ1-4; 9 nucleotides align to TRBD1. Trimming cost V 5 bases and J 7 bases; bases outside gene matches: 8. Germline V gene data show CDR1 as SGHTA and CDR2 as FQGNSA. The CDR3 spans 15 residues. CDR3 sequence: CASSPQQGAFEKLFF. DNA for the CDR3: TGTGCCAGCAGCCCCCAACAGGGGGCCTTTGAAAAACTGTTTTTT.

The gene calls are TRBV10-3 and TRBJ2-7; D not resolved. V was clipped by 4 bases and J by 1 base, with 11 bases between them. The CDR3 loop spans 14 amino acids. Germline lookup yields CDR1 ENHRY and CDR2 SYGVKD. The CDR3 DNA reads as TGTGCCATCAGTGGCGCGGAAAGGTCCTACGAGCAGTACTTC. Encoded protein: CAISGAERSYEQYF.

This chain links TRBV20-1 with TRBJ2-1, with 8 bases matching TRBD2. TRBJ2-5 matches the DNA end more closely, so the J call is doubtful. The CDR3 has 12 amino acids. Per germline, CDR1 DFQATT and CDR2 SNEGSKA (reference sequence). CDR3 coding DNA: TGCAGTGCTAGTCGGGAGGGAGAGACCCAGTACTTC. Its protein product is CSASREGETQYF.

This sequence joins TRBV13 and TRBJ1-2; D perhaps matches TRBD1 (6 bases). Trimming took 4 bases from V and 9 from J, leaving 21 bases between them. The CDR3 extends over 15 amino acids. The germline CDR1 and CDR2 sequences are PRHDT and FYEKMQ (reference sequence). Here the CDR3 DNA reads TGTGCCAGCAGCTCCTACGACAGGTCCGCGTATAGCTACACCTTC. Translating it yields CASSSYDRSAYSYTF.

The chain employs TRBV29-1 and TRBJ2-4; 10 positions agree with TRBD1. After removal of 2 bases from V and 7 bases from J, the junction contained 2 bases not matched to a gene. Germline lookup yields CDR1 SQVTM and CDR2 ANQGSEA. The CDR3 extends over 13 amino acids. This CDR3 is CSVEQGQGNIQYF. In nucleotides, the CDR3 is TGCAGCGTTGAACAGGGACAGGGGAACATTCAGTACTTC.

This clonotype was observed a few times. V is TRBV11-3 and J is TRBJ2-1; 9 nucleotides line up with TRBD2. Germline trimming cut 5 bases from V and 12 bases from J; bases unmatched to any gene: 2. The CDR3 has 11 residues. The V gene's germline CDR1 is SGHNT and CDR2 YENEEA. DNA for the CDR3: TGTGCCAGCAGCCAGCGGGGGGTGCAGTTCTTC. It codes for CASSQRGVQFF.

In its sample, this clonotype was seen a few times. This chain links TRBV11-2 with TRBJ2-1; 8 bases fit TRBD1. CDR3 length: 15 amino acids. V gave up 5 bases and J gave up 5 bases; unmatched junction bases: 8. Per the germline V gene, CDR1 is SGHAT and CDR2 is FQNNGV. CDR3 coding DNA: TGTGCCAGCAGCCCACGGACAGGGAGTAACAATGAGCAGTTCTTC. Translation: CASSPRTGSNNEQFF.

A note on this clonotype: An end of the junction does not agree with germline; a read error may underlie this. The chain links TRBV11-2 to TRBJ2-1; D might be TRBD2 (6 bases). Germline CDR1 SGHAT, CDR2 FQNNGV. The CDR3 has 14 amino acids. This chain's CDR3 is CASGLVGGSNEQFF. The CDR3 coding sequence is TGTGCCAGCGGCTTAGTGGGGGGAAGCAATGAGCAGTTCTTC.

The chain joins TRBV12-3 or TRBV12-4 to TRBJ2-1; 12 bases fit TRBD2. The CDR3 is 15 residues long. The J segment lost 7 bases and the V segment lost 5 bases, leaving 6 bases of the junction unmatched. The CDR3 DNA sequence: TGTGCCAGCAGTCCAGCTAGCGGGGGGGGTAATGAGCAGTTCTTC. Protein: CASSPASGGGNEQFF.

The chain couples TRBV20-1 to TRBJ2-5, with D uncertain. V lost 3 bases and J 0 bases, leaving 8 bases between the germline ends. Germline CDR1 reads DFQATT; CDR2 reads SNEGSKA (reference sequence). The CDR3 is made up of 13 amino acids. CDR3 sequence (DNA): TGCAGTGCTAGCCCTACTTACCAAGAGACCCAGTACTTC. As protein: CSASPTYQETQYF.

This clonotype has only a few counts. This chain links TRBV28 with TRBJ1-3; no reliable D call. The germline CDR1 and CDR2 sequences are MDHEN and SYDVKM. The V end lost 6 bases, the J end lost 0 bases, and 12 bases lay between the germline ends. The CDR3 runs 15 residues. CDR3 sequence reads: CASRIRRTSGNTIYF. The CDR3 coding sequence is TGTGCCAGCAGAATACGACGGACCTCTGGAAACACCATATATTTT.

There are a few counts of this clonotype. The genes are TRBV7-7 and TRBJ2-1, with a possible D match to TRBD2 (7 bases). CDR1 and CDR2 from the germline V gene are SSHAT and FNYEAQ (reference sequence). V was pared by 5 bases and J by 9 bases, with 20 bases between. The CDR3 is 15 residues long. CDR3: CASSRQEAGGGEQFF. The CDR3 bases are TGTGCCAGCAGCCGACAGGAGGCTGGGGGGGGTGAGCAGTTCTTC.

The chain couples TRBV30 to TRBJ2-2; D is unclear. V was shortened by 1 base and J by 5 bases, with 5 bases between the two germline ends. Germline V gene lookup returns CDR1 GTSNPN and CDR2 SVGIG (reference sequence). CDR3 size: 12 residues. CDR3 region: CAWSDMTGELFF. CDR3 bases: TGTGCCTGGAGTGATATGACCGGGGAGCTGTTTTTT.

This clonotype was detected a few times. The J gene is TRBJ2-5, the V gene TRBV10-3; TRBD1 matches 7 bases. Looked up from germline, CDR1 is ENHRY and CDR2 is SYGVKD. Trimming cost V 6 bases and J 2 bases; bases outside gene matches: 6. The CDR3 is 14 residues long. The DNA of the CDR3 is TGTGCCATCAGGAGACAGGGTGGACAAGAGACCCAGTACTTC. It specifies CAIRRQGGQETQYF.

This clonotype was counted many times. The chain uses TRBV3-1 and TRBJ1-1, with a possible D match to TRBD1 (6 bases). The CDR3 extends over 13 amino acids. Trimming removed 6 bases at V and 1 base at J, with 9 bases between. Germline V lookup: CDR1 LGHDT, CDR2 YNNKEL (reference sequence). CDR3 region: CASRRDKNTEAFF. The CDR3 nucleotides are TGTGCCAGCAGACGGGACAAGAACACTGAAGCTTTCTTT.

The table lists this clonotype with a few counts. The J gene is TRBJ2-7, the V gene TRBV24-1; TRBD1 is a possible D gene (6 bases). Trimming took off 8 bases at V and 6 bases at J, with 13 bases between the two ends. Germline V gives CDR1 KGHDR, CDR2 SFDVKD. The CDR3 is made up of 12 amino acids. The CDR3 is CATTGQRGEQYF. CDR3 coding DNA: TGTGCCACCACTGGACAGAGGGGCGAGCAGTACTTC.

The V and J genes are TRBV30 and TRBJ1-1; tentative D call: TRBD1 (5 bases). Germline loops: CDR1 GTSNPN, CDR2 SVGIG (reference sequence). The CDR3 is 13 residues long. V lost 5 bases and J lost 0, with 10 bases in between. The CDR3 is CAWGAYMNTEAFF. Written as DNA, the CDR3 is TGTGCCTGGGGGGCCTACATGAACACTGAAGCTTTCTTT.

This clonotype was observed a handful of times. The gene calls are TRBV6-6 and TRBJ1-4; 7 bases are shared with TRBD1. Germline V gene lookup returns CDR1 MNHNY and CDR2 SVGAGI (reference sequence). V shed 6 bases, J shed 6 bases, and the junction held 16 bases outside the gene matches. CDR3 length: 17 amino acids. CDR3: CASSRIPGRGRDEKLFF. The CDR3 region has the DNA TGTGCCAGCAGCCGAATCCCGGGCAGGGGGAGAGATGAAAAACTGTTTTTT.

The gene calls are TRBV10-3 and TRBJ2-7; 9 bases are a match to TRBD1. Unmatched junction bases numbered 4, after V lost 11 bases and J lost 5 bases. The CDR3 contains 11 residues. CDR1 and CDR2 (germline): ENHRY, SYGVKD. CDR3 sequence: CALGDRDEQYF. The CDR3 bases are TGTGCCCTCGGGGACAGGGACGAGCAGTACTTC.